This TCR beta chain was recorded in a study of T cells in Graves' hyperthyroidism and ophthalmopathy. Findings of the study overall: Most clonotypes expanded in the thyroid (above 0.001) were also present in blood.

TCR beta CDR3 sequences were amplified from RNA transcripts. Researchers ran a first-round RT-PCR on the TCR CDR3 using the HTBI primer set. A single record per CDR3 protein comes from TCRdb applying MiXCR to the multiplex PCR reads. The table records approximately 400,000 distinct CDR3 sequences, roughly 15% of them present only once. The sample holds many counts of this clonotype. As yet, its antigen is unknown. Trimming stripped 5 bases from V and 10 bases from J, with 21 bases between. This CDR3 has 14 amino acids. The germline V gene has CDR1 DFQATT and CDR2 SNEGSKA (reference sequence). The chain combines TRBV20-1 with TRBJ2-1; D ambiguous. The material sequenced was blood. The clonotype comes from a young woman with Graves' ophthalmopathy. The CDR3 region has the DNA TGCAGTGCTGACCCCCCGGACCCCTCGTGGGAGCAGTTCTTC. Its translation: CSADPPDPSWEQFF.